The rows below give T cell receptor beta chains drawn from one sample of a study of T cells in localized non-small cell lung cancer. Measured with immunoSEQ multiplex PCR; TCRdb has only the in-frame clones, and not every one. The sample includes about 870 clones, over 25% of them seen just once. The starting material was lung tumor tissue, obtained before any cancer treatment. Every receptor here comes from a woman aged 18-49 years with stage III lung adenocarcinoma. Both conserved end residues are part of each CDR3. Each record gives: J gene, V gene, clone size, D gene, CDR3 protein, CDR3 DNA. A D gene is named only where the DNA matches it firmly. Size values are once, few and many counts, or a class for expanded clones, and some rows have none.

j_gene: TRBJ1-4; v_gene: TRBV11-3; abundance: large; d_gene: NA; CDR3aa: CASSLGQGNEKLFF; CDR3nt: TGTGCCAGCAGCTTAGGTCAGGGAAATGAAAAACTGTTTTTT
j_gene: TRBJ2-5; v_gene: TRBV30; abundance: NA; d_gene: NA; CDR3aa: CAWSIQALETQYF; CDR3nt: TGTGCCTGGAGTATCCAGGCTTTGGAGACCCAGTACTTC
j_gene: TRBJ1-1; v_gene: TRBV30; abundance: few; d_gene: NA; CDR3aa: CAGGGDMNTEAFF; CDR3nt: TGTGCCGGTGGGGGCGATATGAACACTGAAGCTTTCTTT
j_gene: TRBJ2-1; v_gene: TRBV1; abundance: few; d_gene: NA; CDR3aa: CASSQAFAGNSYNEQFF; CDR3nt: TGCGCCAGCAGCCAGGCATTCGCAGGCAACTCCTACAATGAGCAGTTCTTC
j_gene: TRBJ2-7; v_gene: TRBV7-1; abundance: few; d_gene: TRBD1; CDR3aa: CASSSTGADEQYF; CDR3nt: TGTGCCAGCAGCTCGACAGGGGCCGACGAGCAGTACTTC
j_gene: TRBJ1-6; v_gene: TRBV30; abundance: once; d_gene: TRBD1; CDR3aa: CACGQGWSNNSPLHF; CDR3nt: TGTGCCTGTGGACAGGGCTGGAGTAATAATTCACCCCTCCACTTT
j_gene: TRBJ1-3; v_gene: TRBV11-3; abundance: few; d_gene: NA; CDR3aa: CASSLSRAGNTIYF; CDR3nt: TGTGCCAGCAGCTTATCCCGGGCTGGAAACACCATATATTTT
j_gene: TRBJ1-3; v_gene: TRBV12-5; abundance: NA; d_gene: NA; CDR3aa: CASGLGQSGGNTIYF; CDR3nt: TGTGCTAGTGGTTTGGGGCAGTCTGGTGGAAACACCATATATTTT
j_gene: TRBJ2-5; v_gene: TRBV11-3; abundance: NA; d_gene: NA; CDR3aa: CASSQAAGGGETQYF; CDR3nt: TGTGCCAGCAGCCAAGCGGCAGGGGGGGGAGAGACCCAGTACTTC
j_gene: TRBJ1-2; v_gene: TRBV30; abundance: NA; d_gene: TRBD1; CDR3aa: CAWARGANYGYTF; CDR3nt: TGTGCCTGGGCCAGGGGGGCTAACTATGGCTACACCTTC
j_gene: TRBJ1-1; v_gene: TRBV10-2; abundance: few; d_gene: TRBD1; CDR3aa: CASSAGGGEAFF; CDR3nt: TGCGCCAGCAGTGCAGGGGGCGGTGAAGCTTTCTTT
j_gene: TRBJ2-1; v_gene: TRBV6-8; abundance: once; d_gene: NA; CDR3aa: CASSSSRGGEQFF; CDR3nt: TGTGCCAGCAGTTCCTCCAGGGGAGGTGAGCAGTTCTTC
j_gene: TRBJ1-1; v_gene: TRBV18; abundance: NA; d_gene: NA; CDR3aa: CASSRLAGLNTEAFF; CDR3nt: TGTGCCAGCTCACGACTTGCGGGGCTGAACACTGAAGCTTTCTTT
j_gene: TRBJ2-2; v_gene: TRBV7-5; abundance: few; d_gene: NA; CDR3aa: CASSSPRDREIAGELFF; CDR3nt: TGTGCCAGCAGCAGTCCCCGGGACAGGGAAATTGCCGGGGAGCTGTTTTTT
j_gene: TRBJ1-5; v_gene: TRBV18; abundance: NA; d_gene: NA; CDR3aa: CASSPLQGNQPQHF; CDR3nt: TGTGCCAGCTCACCACTACAGGGCAATCAGCCCCAGCATTTT
j_gene: TRBJ1-1; v_gene: TRBV19; abundance: once; d_gene: TRBD1; CDR3aa: CASSYRDRGTEAFF; CDR3nt: TGTGCCAGTAGCTACCGGGACAGGGGCACTGAAGCTTTCTTT
j_gene: TRBJ1-1; v_gene: TRBV19; abundance: NA; d_gene: NA; CDR3aa: CASSISPPNTEAFF; CDR3nt: TGTGCCAGTAGTATTAGTCCACCAAACACTGAAGCTTTCTTT
j_gene: TRBJ2-3; v_gene: TRBV29-1; abundance: large; d_gene: NA; CDR3aa: CSVEEAAGGTDTQYF; CDR3nt: TGCAGCGTTGAAGAGGCAGCGGGTGGCACAGATACGCAGTATTTT
j_gene: TRBJ2-1; v_gene: TRBV9; abundance: few; d_gene: NA; CDR3aa: CASSPQGHSSYNEQFF; CDR3nt: TGTGCCAGCAGCCCTCAAGGACACAGCTCCTACAATGAGCAGTTCTTC
j_gene: TRBJ1-1; v_gene: TRBV19; abundance: NA; d_gene: TRBD1; CDR3aa: CASSGQAHTEAFF; CDR3nt: TGTGCCAGCAGCGGACAGGCCCACACTGAAGCTTTCTTT
j_gene: TRBJ1-1; v_gene: TRBV14; abundance: NA; d_gene: NA; CDR3aa: CASSPRQGEAFF; CDR3nt: TGTGCCAGCAGCCCCCGGCAGGGCGAAGCTTTCTTT
j_gene: TRBJ1-1; v_gene: TRBV5-1; abundance: NA; d_gene: TRBD1; CDR3aa: CASSPAGTDNTEAFF; CDR3nt: TGCGCCAGCAGCCCAGCCGGGACAGACAACACTGAAGCTTTCTTT